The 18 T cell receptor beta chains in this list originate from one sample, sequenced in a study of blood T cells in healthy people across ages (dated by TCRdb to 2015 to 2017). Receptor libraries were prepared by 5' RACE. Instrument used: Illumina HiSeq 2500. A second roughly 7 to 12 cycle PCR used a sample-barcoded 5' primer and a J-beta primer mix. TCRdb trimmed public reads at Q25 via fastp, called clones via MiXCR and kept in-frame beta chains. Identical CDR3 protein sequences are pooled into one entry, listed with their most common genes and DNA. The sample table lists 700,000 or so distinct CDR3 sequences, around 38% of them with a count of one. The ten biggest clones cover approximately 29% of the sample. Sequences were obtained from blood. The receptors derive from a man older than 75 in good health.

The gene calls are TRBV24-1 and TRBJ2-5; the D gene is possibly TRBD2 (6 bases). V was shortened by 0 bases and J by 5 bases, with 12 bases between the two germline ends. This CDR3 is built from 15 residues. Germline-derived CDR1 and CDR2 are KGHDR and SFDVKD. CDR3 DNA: TGTGCCACCAGTGATTTGGGAGGGGCCGGGGAGACCCAGTACTTC. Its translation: CATSDLGGAGETQYF.

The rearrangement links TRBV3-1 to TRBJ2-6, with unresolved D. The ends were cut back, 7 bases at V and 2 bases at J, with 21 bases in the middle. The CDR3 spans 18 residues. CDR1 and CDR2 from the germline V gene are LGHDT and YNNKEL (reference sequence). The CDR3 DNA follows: TGTGCCAGCACCCCAAGGACCCTCCGAACCGCTGGGGCCAACGTCCTGACTTTC. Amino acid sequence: CASTPRTLRTAGANVLTF.

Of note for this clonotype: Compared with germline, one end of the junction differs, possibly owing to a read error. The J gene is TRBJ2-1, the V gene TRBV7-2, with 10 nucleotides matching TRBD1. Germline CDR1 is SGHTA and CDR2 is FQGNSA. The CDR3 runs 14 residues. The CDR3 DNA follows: TGTGCCGGCAGCTTAAGGACAGGGGGCAATGAGCAGTTCTTC. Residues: CAGSLRTGGNEQFF.

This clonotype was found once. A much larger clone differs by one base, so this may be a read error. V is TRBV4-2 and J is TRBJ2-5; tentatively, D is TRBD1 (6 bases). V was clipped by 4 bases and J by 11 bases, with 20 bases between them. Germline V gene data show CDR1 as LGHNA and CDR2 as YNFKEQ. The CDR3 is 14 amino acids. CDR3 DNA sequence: TGTGCCAGCAGCCTAGGACAGAGAGCCAATGAGCAGTACTTC. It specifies CASSLGQRANEQYF.

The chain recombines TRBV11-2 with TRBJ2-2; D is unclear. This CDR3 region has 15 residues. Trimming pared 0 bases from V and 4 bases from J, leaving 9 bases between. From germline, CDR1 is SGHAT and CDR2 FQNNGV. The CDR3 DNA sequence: TGTGCCAGCAGCTTAGAAAGCCCCCTCACCGGGGAGCTGTTTTTT. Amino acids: CASSLESPLTGELFF.

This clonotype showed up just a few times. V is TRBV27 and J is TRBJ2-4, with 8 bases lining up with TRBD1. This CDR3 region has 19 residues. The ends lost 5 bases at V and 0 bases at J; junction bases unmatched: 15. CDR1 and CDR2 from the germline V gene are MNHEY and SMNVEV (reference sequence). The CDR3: CASSPLRRGPELAKNIQYF. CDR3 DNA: TGTGCCAGCAGTCCCCTCCGCAGGGGGCCCGAACTAGCCAAAAACATTCAGTACTTC.

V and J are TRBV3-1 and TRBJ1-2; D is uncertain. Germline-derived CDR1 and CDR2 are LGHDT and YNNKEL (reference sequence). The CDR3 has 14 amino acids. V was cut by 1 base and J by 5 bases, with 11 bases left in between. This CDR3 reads CASSQASVGYGYTF. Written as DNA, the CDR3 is TGTGCCAGCAGCCAAGCTTCGGTTGGGTATGGCTACACCTTC. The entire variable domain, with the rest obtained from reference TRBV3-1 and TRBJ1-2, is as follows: DTAVSQTPKYLVTQMGNDKSIKCEQNLGHDTMYWYKQDSKKFLKIMFSYNNKELIINETVPNRFSPKSPDKAHLNLHINSLELGDSAVYFCASSQASVGYGYTFGSGTRLTVV.

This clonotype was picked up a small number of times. The CDR3 DNA reads as TGCAGTGCTACCGACAGGGGATCCATGAACACTGAAGCTTTCTTT. It codes for CSATDRGSMNTEAFF. The chain recombines TRBV20-1 with TRBJ1-1, with 8 bases that match TRBD1. V was clipped by 4 bases and J by 0 bases; unmatched bases: 7. CDR3 length: 15 amino acids. The germline V gene encodes CDR1 DFQATT and CDR2 SNEGSKA (reference sequence).

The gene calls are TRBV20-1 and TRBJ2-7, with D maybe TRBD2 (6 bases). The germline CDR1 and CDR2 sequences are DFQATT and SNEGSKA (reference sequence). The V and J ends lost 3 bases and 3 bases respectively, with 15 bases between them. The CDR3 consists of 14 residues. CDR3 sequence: CSASKSQGGYEQYF. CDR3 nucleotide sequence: TGCAGTGCTAGCAAAAGCCAGGGAGGCTACGAGCAGTACTTC.

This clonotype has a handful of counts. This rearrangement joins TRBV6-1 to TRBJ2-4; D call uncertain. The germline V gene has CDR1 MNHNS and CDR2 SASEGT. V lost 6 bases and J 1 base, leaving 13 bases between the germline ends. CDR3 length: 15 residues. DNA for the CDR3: TGTGCCAGCAGATCCTTCTTAGGTGCCAAAAACATTCAGTACTTC. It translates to CASRSFLGAKNIQYF.

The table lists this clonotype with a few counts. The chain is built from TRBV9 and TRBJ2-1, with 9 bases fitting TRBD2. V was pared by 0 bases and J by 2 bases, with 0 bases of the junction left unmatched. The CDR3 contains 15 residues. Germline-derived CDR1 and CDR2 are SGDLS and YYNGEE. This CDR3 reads CASSVGGRAYNEQFF. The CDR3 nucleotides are TGTGCCAGCAGCGTAGGCGGGAGGGCCTACAATGAGCAGTTCTTC.

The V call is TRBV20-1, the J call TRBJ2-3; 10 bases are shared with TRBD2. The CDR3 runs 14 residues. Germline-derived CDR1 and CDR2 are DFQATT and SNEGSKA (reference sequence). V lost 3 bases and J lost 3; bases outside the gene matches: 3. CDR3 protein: CSASQREGTDTQYF. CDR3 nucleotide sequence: TGCAGTGCTAGTCAGCGGGAGGGGACAGATACGCAGTATTTT.

Here the CDR3 reads CASSYMGLIGELFF. Written as DNA, the CDR3 is TGTGCCAGCAGTTACATGGGTTTGATCGGGGAGCTGTTTTTT. V usage is TRBV6-2 or TRBV6-3 and J usage is TRBJ2-2; D uncertain. Germline V gene data show CDR1 as MNHEY and CDR2 as SVGEGT. The CDR3 has 14 amino acids. V was cut by 2 bases and J by 7 bases, with 11 bases left in between.

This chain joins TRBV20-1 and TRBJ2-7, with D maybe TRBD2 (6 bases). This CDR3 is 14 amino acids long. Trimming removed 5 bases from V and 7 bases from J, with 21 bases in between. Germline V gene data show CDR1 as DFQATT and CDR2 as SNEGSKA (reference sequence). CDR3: CSAPKWGGLREQYF. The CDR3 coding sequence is TGCAGTGCTCCTAAGTGGGGAGGACTACGGGAGCAGTACTTC.

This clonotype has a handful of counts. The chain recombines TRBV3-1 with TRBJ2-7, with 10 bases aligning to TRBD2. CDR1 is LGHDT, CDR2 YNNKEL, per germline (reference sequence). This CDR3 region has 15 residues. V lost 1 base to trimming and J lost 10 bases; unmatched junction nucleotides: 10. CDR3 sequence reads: CASSQVGTSDFIQYF. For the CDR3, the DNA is TGTGCCAGCAGCCAAGTAGGGACTAGCGATTTTATTCAGTACTTC.

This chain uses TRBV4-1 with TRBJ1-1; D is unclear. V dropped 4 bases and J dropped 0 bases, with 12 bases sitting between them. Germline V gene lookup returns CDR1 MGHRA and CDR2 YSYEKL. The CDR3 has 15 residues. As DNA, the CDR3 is TGCGCCAGCAGCCGAACCAACCAGCTGAACACTGAAGCTTTCTTT. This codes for CASSRTNQLNTEAFF.

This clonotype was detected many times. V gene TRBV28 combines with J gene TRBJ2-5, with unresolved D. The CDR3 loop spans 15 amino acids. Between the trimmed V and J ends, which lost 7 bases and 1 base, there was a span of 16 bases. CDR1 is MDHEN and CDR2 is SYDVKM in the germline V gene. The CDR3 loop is CASTIPGWTQETQYF. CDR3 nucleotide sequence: TGTGCCAGCACCATACCCGGGTGGACCCAAGAGACCCAGTACTTC.

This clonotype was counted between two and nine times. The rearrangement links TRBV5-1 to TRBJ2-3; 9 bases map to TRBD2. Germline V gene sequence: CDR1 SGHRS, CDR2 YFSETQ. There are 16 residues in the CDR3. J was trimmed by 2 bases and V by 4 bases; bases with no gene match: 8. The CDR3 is CASSQLSGSDTDTQYF. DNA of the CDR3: TGCGCCAGCAGCCAGCTTAGCGGGAGCGACACAGATACGCAGTATTTT.